This T cell receptor beta chain was sequenced for a study of blood T cell repertoires in COVID-19. As for the study in general: Nucleic acid was either cDNA or gDNA, and it came from T cells, B-cell-depleted T cells, or PBMCs.

Original methodology: By means of reference gene primer amplification, nucleated cell counts were estimated. The data were produced by immunoSEQ multiplex PCR, yet TCRdb's version contains in-frame clones alone and is incomplete. V and J calls and clone size come straight from that table; D and trimming were deduced from the DNA. The sample lists approximately 280,000 clones; 65% to 85% were seen once. In germline, CDR1 is MDHEN, CDR2 SYDVKM. The V end was cut by 3 bases, the J end by 0 bases, with 14 bases between. CDR3 length equals 16 residues. Sample: peripheral blood. This chain uses TRBV28 with TRBJ1-1; no definite D call. The receptor comes from a human donor with COVID-19, enrolled during active disease. The donor label of this sample is uncertain. CDR3 DNA sequence: TGTGCCAGCAGTTTGGCAGTAAACATCTTGAACACTGAAGCTTTCTTT. This sequence encodes CASSLAVNILNTEAFF.